These 7 T cell receptor beta chains came from one sample sequenced in a study of B cell selection in AIRE deficiency. The regulatory T cell sort gate was CD4+CD25hiCD127low/negative. TCRdb keeps only in-frame clones here, not all; method: immunoSEQ multiplex PCR. This sample has about 14,000 clones; around 93% occur once, and the top ten carry roughly 1%. The sequenced sample consisted of Tregs sorted from PBMCs. The source of these receptors is a human donor with AIRE deficiency.

The J gene is TRBJ2-2, the V gene TRBV5-1, with a tentative D call TRBD2 (5 bases). Germline V gene lookup returns CDR1 SGHRS and CDR2 YFSETQ. The CDR3 sequence is 15 residues long. Trimming took 5 bases from V and 5 from J, leaving 16 bases between them. CDR3 nucleotide sequence: TGCGCCAGCAGTAGACACCCCGGAGGAACCGGGGAGCTGTTTTTT. Amino acids: CASSRHPGGTGELFF.

V usage is TRBV4-3 and J usage is TRBJ2-1, with 7 bases lining up with TRBD2. CDR3 length: 16 amino acids. Germline CDR1 is LGHNA and CDR2 is YSLEER. V lost 3 bases to trimming and J lost 7 bases; unmatched junction nucleotides: 12. CDR3 nucleotide sequence: TGCGCCAGCAGCCAGACGCTATGGGGGGGAGGTAATGAGCAGTTCTTC. Its protein product is CASSQTLWGGGNEQFF.

This chain connects TRBV7-9 to TRBJ1-3, with TRBD1 as a possible D gene (5 bases). Between the trimmed V and J ends, which lost 6 bases and 4 bases, there was a span of 13 bases. CDR3 length: 14 residues. Germline assignment: CDR1 SEHNR and CDR2 FQNEAQ (reference sequence). The CDR3 reads CASSPAGAGNTIYF. DNA of the CDR3: TGTGCCAGCAGTCCAGCCGGGGCCGGAAACACCATATATTTT.

CDR3 nucleotide sequence: TGTGCCAGCAGCTTTACCCCCAAGAATGAAAAACTGTTTTTT. Translation: CASSFTPKNEKLFF. The chain is built from TRBV27 and TRBJ1-4; D uncertain. The CDR3 covers 14 residues. CDR1 and CDR2 (germline): MNHEY, SMNVEV (reference sequence). Trimming pared 6 bases from V and 5 bases from J, leaving 13 bases between.

CDR3 loop: CASSGTGDRGSYEQYF. CDR3 DNA: TGTGCCAGCAGTGGTACTGGTGACAGGGGCTCCTACGAGCAGTACTTC. The V call is TRBV6-1, the J call TRBJ2-7; TRBD1 aligns across 8 bases. Trimming cost V 4 bases and J 0 bases; bases outside gene matches: 8. Germline V lookup: CDR1 MNHNS, CDR2 SASEGT. CDR3 length: 16 amino acids.

The chain joins TRBV7-9 to TRBJ2-7; D is unresolved. Germline V gives CDR1 SEHNR, CDR2 FQNEAQ (reference sequence). This CDR3 is built from 17 residues. V was shortened by 1 base and J by 3 bases, with 19 bases between the two germline ends. The CDR3 DNA is TGTGCCAGCAGCTTAGGCGAGGCCGCAAATTTTATCTACGAGCAGTACTTC. Protein product: CASSLGEAANFIYEQYF.

This chain connects TRBV27 to TRBJ1-2, with D possibly matching TRBD1 (6 bases). Germline V CDR1 and CDR2: MNHEY, SMNVEV (reference sequence). Between the trimmed V and J ends, which lost 6 bases and 4 bases, there was a span of 15 bases. CDR3 length: 14 amino acids. CDR3 nucleotide sequence: TGTGCCAGCAGCCTCGGGGGGGGGCCCTATGGCTACACCTTC. This codes for CASSLGGGPYGYTF.